Listed below are T cell receptor beta chains from one sample, sequenced in a study of neoadjuvant anti-PD-1 for oral cavity cancer. This table comes from immunoSEQ multiplex PCR, and its TCRdb copy is limited to in-frame clones, with some not included. This table holds around 5,000 clones, 58% found once. Here the sequenced sample was tumor tissue, taken after nivolumab (anti-PD-1) treatment. The receptors originated from a person between 40 and 85 years old with oral cavity squamous cell carcinoma. CDR3s include the opening cysteine and the closing phenylalanine or tryptophan. The D gene is left open where the match is weak. Size tells how often a clone was seen (once, few, many) or the class of an expanded clone, and some rows leave it out.

>TRBJ1-5|.|once|TRBV5-5
TGTGCCAGCAGCTTAGAGCCGACCCGGGGAGGTCAGCCCCAGCATTTT
CASSLEPTRGGQPQHF
>TRBJ1-1|.|medium-sized|TRBV18
TGTGCCAGCTCACCGGACGGTTGGTTGAACACTGAAGCTTTCTTT
CASSPDGWLNTEAFF
>TRBJ2-3|.|.|TRBV2
TGTGCCAGCAACCGAGACCGGGGGATCCCCCGAGGAGATACGCAGTATTTT
CASNRDRGIPRGDTQYF
>TRBJ1-2|.|few|TRBV5-1
TGCGCCAGCAGCTCCCGGAATGGTGGCTACACCTTC
CASSSRNGGYTF
>TRBJ2-1|.|.|TRBV27
TGTGCCAGCAGTTTCTACTCTAGCGATGAGCAGTTCTTC
CASSFYSSDEQFF
>TRBJ2-3|.|.|TRBV7-6
TGTGCCAGCAGCTCATCGGGGGCCTACTTAGATACGCAGTATTTT
CASSSSGAYLDTQYF
>TRBJ2-4|TRBD2|.|TRBV7-2
TGTGCCAGCAGCATCGGGGGGGCGAGAACCAAAAACATTCAGTACTTC
CASSIGGARTKNIQYF
>TRBJ1-2|.|.|TRBV9
TGTGCCAGCAGCGACCCCGGGAGGGGAAACTATGGCTACACCTTC
CASSDPGRGNYGYTF
>TRBJ1-5|.|few|TRBV7-2
TGTGCCAGCAGCCGGGATAGTATTGGGCCCCAGCATTTT
CASSRDSIGPQHF
>TRBJ1-1|.|.|TRBV6-5
TGTGCCAGCAGTTCGAATCACAGGGCACAAGAAACTGAAGCTTTCTTT
CASSSNHRAQETEAFF
>TRBJ1-1|TRBD1|.|TRBV28
TGTGCCAGCAGTCGGACAGGGGGCAGGGGGAACACTGAAGCTTTCTTT
CASSRTGGRGNTEAFF
>TRBJ1-2|TRBD1|.|TRBV28
TGTGCCAGCAGTTCAGGGGGCTACGACTATGGCTACACCTTC
CASSSGGYDYGYTF
>TRBJ2-5|TRBD2|once|TRBV27
TGTGCCAGCAGTTTATCTAATGCGGGGGGGGGAGAGACCCAGTACTTC
CASSLSNAGGGETQYF
>TRBJ2-5|TRBD2|.|TRBV9
TGTGCCAGCAGCGTAGCTGCGGGGGGGGACCAAGAGACCCAGTACTTC
CASSVAAGGDQETQYF
>TRBJ2-1|TRBD1|.|TRBV30
TGTGCCTGGAGCCTTGGGACAGGGGGGTGGAATGAGCAGTTCTTC
CAWSLGTGGWNEQFF
>TRBJ2-7|.|.|TRBV7-9
TGTGCCAGCAGCTCCAGGACCGCCAGAAGCTCCTACGAGCAGTACTTC
CASSSRTARSSYEQYF
>TRBJ1-1|.|.|TRBV18
TGTGCCAGCTCCCCTTCAGTGTATCAAGAAGCTTTCTTT
CASSPSVYQEAFF
>TRBJ1-3|.|.|TRBV5-1
TGCGCCAGCAGCTCGGACGGGTTCTCTGGAAACACCATATATTTT
CASSSDGFSGNTIYF
>TRBJ2-4|.|.|TRBV6-5
TGTGCCAGCAGTTACCGGCAGGCCGGGAACATTCAGTACTTC
CASSYRQAGNIQYF
>TRBJ2-7|.|.|TRBV2
TGTGCCAGCAGTGGGGTACAGGATCTCTCCTACGAGCAGTACTTC
CASSGVQDLSYEQYF
>TRBJ1-2|TRBD1|few|TRBV5-7
TGTGCCAGCAGCTGGACAGGGCCCTATGGCTACACCTTC
CASSWTGPYGYTF
>TRBJ1-6|TRBD1|.|TRBV9
TGTGCCAGCAGCGAGGACAGGGCCTGGGGTGCACCCCTCCACTTT
CASSEDRAWGAPLHF
>TRBJ1-6|.|few|TRBV5-5
TGTGCCAGCAGCCCTTCGGCCCTTAGGTCCTATAATTCACCCCTCCACTTT
CASSPSALRSYNSPLHF
>TRBJ2-1|.|few|TRBV25-1
TGTGCCAGCAGTGAAGACGGGGGAAACAATGAGCAGTTCTTC
CASSEDGGNNEQFF
>TRBJ2-2|.|.|TRBV30
TGTGCCTGGAGTGTACGAGGGAACACCGGGGAGCTGTTTTTT
CAWSVRGNTGELFF
>TRBJ1-6|.|few|TRBV5-6
TGTGCCAGCAGCGCCCTGGGCATCAACGCCAATAATTCACCCCTCCACTTT
CASSALGINANNSPLHF
>TRBJ1-2|TRBD1|large|TRBV19
TGTGCCAGTTTGGGACAGCTTACTAACTATGGCTACACCTTC
CASLGQLTNYGYTF
>TRBJ2-4|.|few|TRBV30
TGTGCCTGGAGTGGAGGCTTTCCCCCCATTCAGTACTTC
CAWSGGFPPIQYF
>TRBJ2-3|TRBD1|few|TRBV14
TGTGCCAGCAGCCAAAATTCGGGACAGGGGACAGATACGCAGTATTTT
CASSQNSGQGTDTQYF
>TRBJ2-2|TRBD1|once|TRBV6-4
TGTGCCAGCAGCCGCTCCGGGACAGGGGCGAACACCGGGGAGCTGTTTTTT
CASSRSGTGANTGELFF
>TRBJ1-1|TRBD1|.|TRBV6-5
TGTGCCAGCAGCCTCGCCCGGCAGGGGGGTGAAGCTTTCTTT
CASSLARQGGEAFF
>TRBJ2-1|TRBD2|.|TRBV5-6
TGTGCCAGCAGCTTACCCATTCTGGCGGGGGGGCCGGGTGAGCAGTTCTTC
CASSLPILAGGPGEQFF
>TRBJ2-1|.|.|TRBV7-6
TGTGCCAGCAGCTCCGGACCGGGATACAATGAGCAGTTCTTC
CASSSGPGYNEQFF
>TRBJ2-6|.|.|TRBV6-5
TGTGCCAGCAGTTTACAGGGTTCTGGGGCCAACGTCCTGACTTTC
CASSLQGSGANVLTF
>TRBJ2-7|TRBD2|.|TRBV9
TGTGCCAGCAGCGTTGGGACTAGCGGCCCCTACGAGCAGTACTTC
CASSVGTSGPYEQYF
>TRBJ2-2|TRBD2|.|TRBV19
TGTGCCAGTAAGCGGGAGTTGGACACCGGGGAGCTGTTTTTT
CASKRELDTGELFF
>TRBJ2-2|TRBD1|.|TRBV6-6
TGTGCCAGCAGGGGACAGGGGGACACCGGGGAGCTGTTTTTT
CASRGQGDTGELFF
>TRBJ1-2|.|.|TRBV4-1
TGCGCCAGCAGCTTACCGCCGACAGACTACACCTTC
CASSLPPTDYTF
>TRBJ2-3|TRBD1|.|TRBV7-9
TGTGCCAGCAGGCACCCGGCCGGGACAGGGGGAACAGATACGCAGTATTTT
CASRHPAGTGGTDTQYF
>TRBJ2-2|.|.|TRBV27
TGTGCCAGCAATCCCCAGGGACAAAACACCGGGGAGCTGTTTTTT
CASNPQGQNTGELFF
>TRBJ1-2|.|.|TRBV7-9
TGTGCCAGCACCTTAGGTCCAGGGTGGGGCTACACCTTC
CASTLGPGWGYTF
>TRBJ2-3|.|.|TRBV9
TGTGCCAGCAGCGTAGTTCCTGGACCTAGCACAGATACGCAGTATTTT
CASSVVPGPSTDTQYF
>TRBJ2-7|.|few|TRBV9
TGTGCCAGCAGCGTAGACGGTACCCGTCACGAGCAGTACTTC
CASSVDGTRHEQYF
>TRBJ2-1|.|.|TRBV6-6
TGTGCCAGCAGAGTCGAAGGGTACAATGAGCAGTTCTTC
CASRVEGYNEQFF
>TRBJ2-6|.|once|TRBV19
TGTGCCAGTAGTAGATGGGGAGGCGGAGGGGGCTCTGGGGCCAACGTCCTGACTTTC
CASSRWGGGGGSGANVLTF
>TRBJ1-4|.|.|TRBV6-6
TGTGCCAGCAGCCAGAGGGGGGAAAAACTGTTTTTT
CASSQRGEKLFF
>TRBJ1-5|.|.|TRBV2
TGTGCCAGCAGTGTCGATGTCGGAAATAGCAATCAGCCCCAGCATTTT
CASSVDVGNSNQPQHF
>TRBJ2-5|TRBD2|once|TRBV7-9
TGTGCCAGCAGCTTAGGCGGGGGGTACCAAGAGACCCAGTACTTC
CASSLGGGYQETQYF
>TRBJ2-1|TRBD1|once|TRBV11-3
TGTGCCAGCACCAAAAGCGGACAGGGGATTAGGAATGAGCAGTTCTTC
CASTKSGQGIRNEQFF
>TRBJ2-4|.|.|TRBV5-1
TGCGCCAGCAGCCCGGAGGGGGGACTAGCCAAAAACATTCAGTACTTC
CASSPEGGLAKNIQYF
>TRBJ2-1|TRBD1|.|TRBV4-2
TGTGCCAGCAGCCAAGTTGGGACAGGGGTAAGGAATGAGCAGTTCTTC
CASSQVGTGVRNEQFF
>TRBJ2-1|.|.|TRBV7-6
TGTGCCAGCAGCCCGTTCTCGCGGACGGATGAGCAGTTCTTC
CASSPFSRTDEQFF
>TRBJ1-1|.|large|TRBV6-5
TGTGCCAGCAGTTATCTCGGGACTGAAGCTTTCTTT
CASSYLGTEAFF
>TRBJ1-3|.|few|TRBV6-6
TGTGCCAGCAGTTACGGAGGAAACACCATATATTTT
CASSYGGNTIYF
>TRBJ1-1|.|.|TRBV7-3
TGTGCCAGCAGCTTAGCGGGGGGTGAAGCTTTCTTT
CASSLAGGEAFF
>TRBJ2-1|.|few|TRBV7-2
TGTGCCAGCAGCTTAGACCGGGGGAGGAACAATGAGCAGTTCTTC
CASSLDRGRNNEQFF
>TRBJ2-3|TRBD2|few|TRBV6-1
TGTGCCAGCAGTGAAACGATCGCGGGAGGCACAGATACGCAGTATTTT
CASSETIAGGTDTQYF
>TRBJ1-5|.|.|TRBV18
TGTGCCAGCTCACCACGTAGCAATCAGCCCCAGCATTTT
CASSPRSNQPQHF
>TRBJ2-2|TRBD2|.|TRBV5-6
TGTGCCAGCAGCTTGGCACCCGGGAGGTGGGCCTACACCGGGGAGCTGTTTTTT
CASSLAPGRWAYTGELFF
>TRBJ1-4|TRBD1|.|TRBV6-5
TGTGCCAGCAGAACAGGGGGCGGCACTAATGAAAAACTGTTTTTT
CASRTGGGTNEKLFF